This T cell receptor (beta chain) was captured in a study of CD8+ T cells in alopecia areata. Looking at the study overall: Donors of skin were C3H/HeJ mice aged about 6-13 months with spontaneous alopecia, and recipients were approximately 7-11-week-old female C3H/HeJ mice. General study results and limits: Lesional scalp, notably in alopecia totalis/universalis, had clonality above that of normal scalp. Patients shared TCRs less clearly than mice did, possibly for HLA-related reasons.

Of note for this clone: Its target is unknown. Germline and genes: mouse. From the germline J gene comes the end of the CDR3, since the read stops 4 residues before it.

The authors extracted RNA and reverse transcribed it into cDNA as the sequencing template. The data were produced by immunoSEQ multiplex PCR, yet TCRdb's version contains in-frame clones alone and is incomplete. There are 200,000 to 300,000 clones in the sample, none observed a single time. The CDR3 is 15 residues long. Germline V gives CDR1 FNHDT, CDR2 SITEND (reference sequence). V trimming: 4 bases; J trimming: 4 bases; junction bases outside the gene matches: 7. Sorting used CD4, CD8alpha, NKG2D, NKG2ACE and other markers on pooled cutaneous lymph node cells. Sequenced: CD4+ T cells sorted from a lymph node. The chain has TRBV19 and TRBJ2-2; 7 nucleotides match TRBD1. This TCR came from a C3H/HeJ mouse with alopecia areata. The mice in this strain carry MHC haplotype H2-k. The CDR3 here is CASSYRQGGTGQLYF. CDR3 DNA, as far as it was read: TGTGCCAGCAGTTACAGACAGGGCGGCACCGGG.